Below are 30 T cell receptor beta chains sequenced from a single sample in a study of blood T cell repertoires in COVID-19. Data came from immunoSEQ multiplex PCR; TCRdb stores just in-frame clones and leaves some out. Found here are around 170,000 clones, about 81% of them singletons; the top ten hold roughly 10%. The sequenced sample consisted of peripheral blood. These receptors originate from a woman of 80 years or more with COVID-19, enrolled during active disease.

This clone has a single count. The rearrangement uses TRBV5-1 and TRBJ2-1; D gene unclear. This CDR3 has 13 residues. Germline assignment: CDR1 SGHRS and CDR2 YFSETQ. Trimming shortened V by 1 base and J by 15 bases, and 17 bases separated the two germline ends. The CDR3 spells CASSLTPLNGWFF. The CDR3 coding sequence is TGCGCCAGCAGCTTGACCCCTCTTAACGGGTGGTTCTTC.

The J gene is TRBJ1-2, the V gene TRBV3-1 (or the pseudogene TRBV3-2); 8 bases are a match to TRBD1. Germline values: CDR1 LGHDT, CDR2 YNNKEL (reference sequence). The CDR3 spans 14 residues. Trimming removed 3 bases from V and 7 bases from J; junction bases left unmatched: 7. The CDR3 loop reads CASSQQDRAGGYTF. The CDR3 nucleotides are TGTGCCAGCAGCCAGCAGGACAGGGCCGGTGGCTACACCTTC.

This chain uses TRBV5-1 with TRBJ2-1, with TRBD1 matching 9 bases. With V trimmed by 0 bases and J by 6 bases, 4 bases remained unmatched. Germline V gives CDR1 SGHRS, CDR2 YFSETQ. The CDR3 consists of 15 residues. The CDR3 DNA reads TGCGCCAGCAGCTTGGAAGGGACAGGGTTCAATGAGCAGTTCTTC. Translation: CASSLEGTGFNEQFF.

The chain combines TRBV7-2 with TRBJ2-5; 8 nucleotides line up with TRBD2. The V gene's germline CDR1 is SGHTA and CDR2 FQGNSA. The CDR3 extends over 16 amino acids. V gave up 1 base and J gave up 4 bases; unmatched junction bases: 8. CDR3 sequence reads: CASSLDFGGAGETQYF. CDR3 nucleotide sequence: TGTGCCAGCAGCTTAGATTTCGGGGGGGCGGGAGAGACCCAGTACTTC.

V and J are TRBV3-1 (or the pseudogene TRBV3-2) and TRBJ2-3, with D possibly being TRBD1 (7 bases). Trimming removed 4 bases from V and 3 bases from J, with 17 bases in between. From germline, CDR1 is LGHDT and CDR2 YNNKEL (reference sequence). This CDR3 contains 16 residues. The chain's CDR3 is CASSPQGGRGTDTQYF. CDR3 bases: TGTGCCAGCAGCCCTCAGGGGGGCAGGGGTACAGATACGCAGTATTTT.

The genes are TRBV7-8 and TRBJ2-7; D uncertain. V gave up 0 bases and J gave up 3 bases, with 12 bases separating them. The V gene's germline CDR1 is SGHVS and CDR2 FQNEAQ. The CDR3 is 15 amino acids. The DNA of the CDR3 is TGTGCCAGCAGCTTAGCGGCGAGCGACTTCTACGAGCAGTACTTC. It specifies CASSLAASDFYEQYF.

This rearrangement joins TRBV28 to TRBJ2-1, with TRBD2 identical over 10 bases. Germline V lookup: CDR1 MDHEN, CDR2 SYDVKM. The CDR3 loop spans 15 amino acids. V was pared by 6 bases and J by 2 bases, with 4 bases of the junction left unmatched. The CDR3 nucleotides are TGTGCCAGCAGGGAGGGACTAGCGCCCTACAATGAGCAGTTCTTC. It codes for CASREGLAPYNEQFF.

The chain joins TRBV27 to TRBJ2-3; a weak D match, TRBD1 (5 bases). From germline, CDR1 is MNHEY and CDR2 SMNVEV (reference sequence). Trimming stripped 1 base from V and 0 bases from J, with 11 bases between. CDR3 length equals 16 residues. The CDR3 loop reads CASSLLWGESTDTQYF. CDR3 nucleotide sequence: TGTGCCAGCAGTTTATTGTGGGGCGAGAGCACAGATACGCAGTATTTT.

The genes are TRBV2 and TRBJ2-2; D is undetermined. This CDR3 has 14 amino acids. Between the trimmed V and J ends, which lost 6 bases and 2 bases, there was a span of 10 bases. The germline CDR1 and CDR2 sequences are SNHLY and FYNNEI. The CDR3 coding sequence is TGTGCCAGCAGCCAGGTCGTAAACACCGGGGAGCTGTTTTTT. This encodes CASSQVVNTGELFF.

The rearrangement joins TRBV27 to TRBJ2-7, with D possibly matching TRBD2 (7 bases). In germline, CDR1 is MNHEY, CDR2 SMNVEV (reference sequence). V was cut by 3 bases and J by 7 bases, with 22 bases left in between. This CDR3 has 16 residues. This CDR3 reads CASSLGGAPFLWEQYF. CDR3 bases: TGTGCCAGCAGTTTGGGGGGGGCCCCCTTCCTTTGGGAGCAGTACTTC.

The V and J genes are TRBV25-1 and TRBJ2-7; 8 bases agree with TRBD2. The CDR3 sequence is 13 residues long. The ends lost 4 bases at V and 5 bases at J; junction bases unmatched: 4. Per germline, CDR1 MGHDK and CDR2 SYGVNS. Here the CDR3 reads CASSAGTSNEQYF. In nucleotides, the CDR3 is TGTGCCAGCAGTGCCGGGACTAGTAACGAGCAGTACTTC.

This rearrangement joins TRBV13 to TRBJ2-7; 7 bases align to TRBD1. With V trimmed by 5 bases and J by 8 bases, 6 bases remained unmatched. CDR3 length equals 12 residues. Germline V gives CDR1 PRHDT, CDR2 FYEKMQ (reference sequence). The CDR3 DNA is TGTGCCAGCAGCCCGCACAGGGGCCAGCAGTACTTC. Translating it yields CASSPHRGQQYF.

The gene calls are TRBV25-1 and TRBJ2-5; TRBD1 agrees at 7 bases. The ends lost 1 base at V and 4 bases at J; junction bases unmatched: 9. CDR3 length: 16 amino acids. Looked up from germline, CDR1 is MGHDK and CDR2 is SYGVNS. CDR3 sequence: CASSELTGPEGETQYF. CDR3 sequence (DNA): TGTGCCAGCAGTGAATTGACAGGGCCCGAGGGAGAGACCCAGTACTTC.

This clone was observed once. CDR3 DNA: TGTGCCAGCAGTTCCCTCGGAGCTGAGCAGTTCTTC. This gives the protein CASSSLGAEQFF. The chain links TRBV12-3 or TRBV12-4 to TRBJ2-1, with no clear D. The CDR3 totals 12 residues. V was cut by 4 bases and J by 9 bases, with 10 bases left in between.

The rearrangement links TRBV24-1 to TRBJ2-1; 11 bases match TRBD1. The CDR3 is made up of 17 amino acids. From germline, CDR1 is KGHDR and CDR2 SFDVKD. The trim removed 5 bases at V and 8 bases at J, leaving 13 bases unmatched. CDR3 nucleotide sequence: TGTGCCACCAGTGGTTGGAGCGGACAGGGGGCGATGTATGAGCAGTTCTTC. Translated: CATSGWSGQGAMYEQFF.

The rearrangement links TRBV14 to TRBJ2-3; D uncertain. Germline CDR1 reads SGHDN; CDR2 reads FVKESK. Trimming left V 1 base short and J 1 base short, with 9 bases between. The CDR3 has 15 residues. The CDR3 is CASSQVGSGTDTQYF. CDR3 nucleotides: TGTGCCAGCAGCCAAGTCGGGTCCGGCACAGATACGCAGTATTTT.

J is TRBJ1-1 and V is TRBV6-1; D remains unclear. The CDR3 is made up of 13 amino acids. V lost 3 bases and J lost 5, with 10 bases in between. Looked up from germline, CDR1 is MNHNS and CDR2 is SASEGT. The CDR3 region has the DNA TGTGCCAGCAGTGACCTCGTACGGACTGAAGCTTTCTTT. Amino acids: CASSDLVRTEAFF.

The rearrangement links TRBV11-2 to TRBJ2-1; D perhaps matches TRBD1 (6 bases). This CDR3 contains 16 residues. Trimming removed 0 bases from V and 0 bases from J, with 9 bases in between. Germline V gene sequence: CDR1 SGHAT, CDR2 FQNNGV. The CDR3 here is CASSLEGAGSYNEQFF. The CDR3, as DNA: TGTGCCAGCAGCTTAGAGGGGGCGGGCTCCTACAATGAGCAGTTCTTC.

This clone came up once. This chain uses TRBV6-5 with TRBJ2-2, with a tentative D call TRBD2 (6 bases). V was clipped by 0 bases and J by 6 bases, with 14 bases between them. The CDR3 totals 16 residues. The germline V gene has CDR1 MNHEY and CDR2 SVGAGI. CDR3 loop: CASSYSWAGSPGELFF. In DNA, the CDR3 is TGTGCCAGCAGTTACTCATGGGCGGGGTCCCCCGGGGAGCTGTTTTTT.

This clone showed up just a few times. The chain couples TRBV5-6 to TRBJ1-1; D not certain. The germline V gene encodes CDR1 SGHDT and CDR2 YYEEEE. V was trimmed by 4 bases and J by 5 bases, leaving 6 bases between them. This CDR3 contains 11 residues. The CDR3 region has the DNA TGTGCCAGCAGCCACCGGACTGAAGCTTTCTTT. Residues: CASSHRTEAFF.

Concerning this clone itself: Different DNA sequences within this sample yield the same CDR3. The chain links TRBV19 to TRBJ2-7, with D perhaps matching TRBD1 (6 bases). CDR1 and CDR2 (germline): LNHDA, SQIVND (reference sequence). Trimming pared 3 bases from V and 4 bases from J, leaving 10 bases between. This CDR3 is built from 13 residues. The DNA for the CDR3 is TGTGCCAGTAGTATTCAGGGGAGATACGAGCAGTACTTC. Translating gives CASSIQGRYEQYF.

V gene TRBV3-1 (or the pseudogene TRBV3-2) combines with J gene TRBJ1-2; D remains ambiguous. The V end was cut by 3 bases, the J end by 2 bases, with 10 bases between. Germline loops: CDR1 LGHDT, CDR2 YNNKEL (reference sequence). This CDR3 is 14 amino acids long. The DNA for the CDR3 is TGTGCCAGCAGCCACCTCGGAGCCAACTATGGCTACACCTTC. Its translation is CASSHLGANYGYTF.

This clone was seen a single time. The V call is TRBV6-2 or TRBV6-3, the J call TRBJ1-4; 8 bases are shared with TRBD1. V lost 2 bases and J lost 7; bases outside the gene matches: 9. The germline CDR1 and CDR2 sequences are MNHEY and SVGEGT. CDR3 length: 16 amino acids. CDR3 bases: TGTGCCAGCAGTTACGGGACAGGCGGCGGGGTTGAAAAACTGTTTTTT. It encodes CASSYGTGGGVEKLFF.

This chain links TRBV14 with TRBJ2-7, with TRBD2 as a possible D gene (6 bases). The CDR3 runs to 14 residues. Deletions cut 5 bases from V and 3 bases from J, with 14 bases between. In germline, CDR1 is SGHDN, CDR2 FVKESK. This CDR3 is CASSAGPLFYEQYF. The CDR3 DNA follows: TGTGCCAGCAGCGCGGGACCCCTGTTCTACGAGCAGTACTTC.

The CDR3 sequence is CASSTTGGKPQNIQYF. CDR3 in DNA: TGTGCCAGCAGCACCACAGGGGGAAAGCCTCAAAACATTCAGTACTTC. This chain links TRBV28 with TRBJ2-4, with 8 bases that match TRBD1. Losses at the gene ends were 6 bases for V and 5 bases for J; bases not matched to a gene: 12. This CDR3 has 16 amino acids. Per germline, CDR1 MDHEN and CDR2 SYDVKM.

This rearrangement joins TRBV5-6 to TRBJ1-1; D remains ambiguous. Germline CDR1 SGHDT, CDR2 YYEEEE. The CDR3 extends over 12 amino acids. V lost 4 bases and J lost 4, with 8 bases in between. In DNA, the CDR3 is TGTGCCAGCAGCCTACTAGCCACTGAAGCTTTCTTT. This gives the protein CASSLLATEAFF.

This chain uses TRBV28 with TRBJ1-2; D ambiguous. In germline, CDR1 is MDHEN, CDR2 SYDVKM. The germline V and J ends were trimmed by 3 bases and 2 bases, with 10 bases remaining between them. This CDR3 has 14 residues. CDR3 protein: CASSFGQVNYGYTF. The DNA of the CDR3 is TGTGCCAGCAGTTTTGGCCAGGTGAACTATGGCTACACCTTC.

V usage is TRBV6-5 and J usage is TRBJ2-3, with 7 positions matching TRBD2. V lost 2 bases, J lost 2 bases, and 7 bases stayed unmatched. This CDR3 is 16 amino acids long. CDR1 is MNHEY and CDR2 is SVGAGI in the germline V gene. The CDR3: CASSYAASGFTDTQYF. The CDR3 DNA sequence: TGTGCCAGCAGTTACGCGGCTAGCGGCTTCACAGATACGCAGTATTTT.

The sample holds one count of this clone. This rearrangement joins TRBV5-4 to TRBJ2-5; TRBD1 agrees at 10 bases. Germline loops: CDR1 SGHNT, CDR2 YYREEE (reference sequence). The ends lost 5 bases at V and 4 bases at J; junction bases unmatched: 2. This CDR3 has 13 residues. DNA for the CDR3: TGTGCCAGCAGAAGACAGGGGGCAGAGACCCAGTACTTC. Protein product: CASRRQGAETQYF.

The chain carries TRBV30 and TRBJ1-1; D gene unclear. Per the germline V gene, CDR1 is GTSNPN and CDR2 is SVGIG (reference sequence). This CDR3 region has 12 residues. Between the trimmed V and J ends, which lost 4 bases and 0 bases, there was a span of 6 bases. This CDR3 is CAWIGVNTEAFF. CDR3 nucleotides: TGTGCCTGGATCGGGGTGAACACTGAAGCTTTCTTT.